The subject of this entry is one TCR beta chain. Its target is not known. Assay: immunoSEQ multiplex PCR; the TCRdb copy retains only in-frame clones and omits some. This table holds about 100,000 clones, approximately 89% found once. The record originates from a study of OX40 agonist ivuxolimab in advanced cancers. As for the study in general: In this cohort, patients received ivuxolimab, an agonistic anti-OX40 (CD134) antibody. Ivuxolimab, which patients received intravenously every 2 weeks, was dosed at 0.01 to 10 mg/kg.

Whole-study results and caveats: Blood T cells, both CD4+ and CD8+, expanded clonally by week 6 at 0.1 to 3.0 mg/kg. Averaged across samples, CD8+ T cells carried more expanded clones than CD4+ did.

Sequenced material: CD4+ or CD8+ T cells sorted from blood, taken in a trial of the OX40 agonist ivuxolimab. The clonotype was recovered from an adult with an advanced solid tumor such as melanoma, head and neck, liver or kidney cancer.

Written as DNA, the CDR3 is TGTGCCTGGCGAGTAGCGGGAGGATCCTACGAGCAGTACTTC. Encoded protein: CAWRVAGGSYEQYF. V usage is TRBV30 and J usage is TRBJ2-7; 10 bases are shared with TRBD2. The germline gives CDR1 GTSNPN, CDR2 SVGIG (reference sequence). Trimming took 5 bases from V and 1 from J; bases not matched to a gene: 5. The CDR3 consists of 14 residues.